This T cell receptor (beta chain) derives from a study of blood T cell repertoires in COVID-19. This CDR3 region has 18 residues. Methods used by the authors: Using reference gene primer amplification, nucleated cell counts were estimated. Sequencing used immunoSEQ multiplex PCR; TCRdb keeps in-frame clones, though not all of them. D and trimming were read from the DNA, whereas the V and J calls and clone size are those reported in that table. The sample consists of 120,000 or so clones, around nine tenths of them appearing once. The chain combines TRBV1 with TRBJ1-2. TRBV1 is recorded as a pseudogene. The receptor was derived from a man aged 45-60 years with active COVID-19. The sample comprised peripheral blood. Here the CDR3 reads CTSSPREGGCYIYYGYTF. The CDR3, as DNA: TGCACCAGCAGCCCAAGAGAGGGAGGGTGTTATATATACTATGGCTACACCTTC.